The clone carrying this TCR beta chain was seen a few times. An end of the junction does not agree with germline; a read error may underlie this. The sample comes from a study of OX40 agonist ivuxolimab in advanced cancers. Germline CDR1 SGHRS, CDR2 YFSETQ. The CDR3 covers 13 residues. Profiled with immunoSEQ multiplex PCR; TCRdb holds only in-frame clones, not every one. Of roughly 30,000 clones listed, about 90% are singletons. Sequencing used CD4+ or CD8+ T cells sorted from blood, obtained in a trial of the OX40 agonist ivuxolimab. The chain couples TRBV5-1 to TRBJ2-7; 9 nucleotides match TRBD1. The sequence was obtained from an adult with an advanced solid tumor such as melanoma, head and neck, liver or kidney cancer. The CDR3 loop reads CASSPGQGREQYF. In DNA, the CDR3 is TGTGCCAGCAGCCCGGGACAGGGCAGGGAGCAGTACTTC.